This T cell receptor beta chain was sequenced during a study of shared clonotypes between healthy human individuals. Whole-study context: There were three CD4 naive, three CD4 memory, two CD8 naive and one CD8 memory plates per donor. General study results and limits: Estimated richness values were generally larger in naive subsets than in memory subsets. Sequencing depth was expected to affect clonotype sharing among donors.

This clone was counted a single time. As yet, its antigen is unknown. Repertoires were generated with immunoSEQ multiplex PCR, while TCRdb's copy carries only in-frame clones and drops some. The data hold about 1.4 million clones, with roughly 96% observed a single time. With 8 bases clipped from V and 6 bases from J, the junction kept 12 bases outside the gene matches. This CDR3 has 17 amino acids. Per germline, CDR1 SNHLY and CDR2 FYNNEI. Sequences were obtained from naive CD4+ T cells sorted from blood. Subset specified: CD45RA+ positively selected. This sequence joins TRBV2 and TRBJ2-3; 15 bases line up with TRBD2. This clonotype was obtained from a man aged 25-45 years in good health. CDR3 loop: CASLGTSGRYPQDTQYF. DNA for the CDR3: TGTGCCAGCCTAGGGACTAGCGGGAGGTACCCACAGGATACGCAGTATTTT.